This entry lists 8 T cell receptor beta chains sequenced from one sample in a study of blood T cell repertoires in COVID-19. Profiling relied on immunoSEQ multiplex PCR, and the TCRdb table lists in-frame clones only, not all of them. The sample records some 150,000 clones, around 90% being singletons. Sample: peripheral blood. Receptors were obtained from an older woman who had recovered from COVID-19.

This clone has ten or more counts. This chain joins TRBV11-2 and TRBJ2-3; a weak D match, TRBD1 (5 bases). V lost 6 bases and J 8 bases, leaving 24 bases between the germline ends. Germline-derived CDR1 and CDR2 are SGHAT and FQNNGV. This CDR3 region has 16 residues. The CDR3 bases are TGTGCCAGCAGGCTGGGTAGTTTCCGCAGGGAAGTTACGCAGTATTTT. The encoded protein is CASRLGSFRREVTQYF.

The chain joins TRBV29-1 to TRBJ2-1; 8 bases match TRBD2. J gave up 0 bases and V 6 bases, and 10 bases lay outside the gene matches. Germline V lookup: CDR1 SQVTM, CDR2 ANQGSEA. This CDR3 contains 16 residues. For the CDR3, the DNA is TGCAGCGTGGCCCCTAGCGGGCTAAGCTCCTACAATGAGCAGTTCTTC. It translates to CSVAPSGLSSYNEQFF.

This rearrangement joins TRBV5-1 to TRBJ2-5; possibly TRBD1 for D (6 bases). V shed 6 bases and J shed 2 bases, with 17 bases lying between them. Germline V CDR1 and CDR2: SGHRS, YFSETQ. The CDR3 covers 15 residues. CDR3 nucleotide sequence: TGCGCCAGCACAATGGGGGCAGGAACGCAAGAGACCCAGTACTTC. Translating gives CASTMGAGTQETQYF.

The chain links TRBV18 to TRBJ1-4, with 9 bases that match TRBD1. Germline V CDR1 and CDR2: KGHSH, LQKENI. The CDR3 loop spans 13 amino acids. J lost 7 bases, V lost 5 bases, and 2 bases had no gene match. CDR3 DNA: TGTGCCAGCTCAAAGGGACAGGGTGAAAAACTGTTTTTT. Its translation: CASSKGQGEKLFF.

This clone was found a few times. This sequence joins TRBV5-1 and TRBJ1-1; a weak D match, TRBD1 (5 bases). CDR1 SGHRS and CDR2 YFSETQ come from the germline V gene. V lost 2 bases and J lost 1, with 9 bases in between. This CDR3 is 14 amino acids long. The CDR3 DNA reads TGCGCCAGCAGCTTAGCCACAGGGAACACTGAAGCTTTCTTT. Amino acids: CASSLATGNTEAFF.

V gene TRBV7-9 combines with J gene TRBJ2-3; no definite D call. Germline CDR1 is SEHNR and CDR2 is FQNEAQ (reference sequence). The CDR3 extends over 11 amino acids. Trimming pared 6 bases from V and 6 bases from J, leaving 7 bases between. The CDR3 coding sequence is TGTGCCAGCAGTCTTCGGGATACGCAGTATTTT. It codes for CASSLRDTQYF.

Of note for this clone: This same CDR3 is encoded by further DNA sequences in the sample. The CDR3 nucleotides read TGTGCCAGCAGCCCACGGGACAGCTTTTACGAGCAGTACTTC. Its protein product is CASSPRDSFYEQYF. The chain employs TRBV6-5 and TRBJ2-7; 7 nucleotides align to TRBD1. The V segment lost 6 bases and the J segment 4 bases; nucleotides outside the gene matches: 9. Per the germline V gene, CDR1 is MNHEY and CDR2 is SVGAGI. The CDR3 runs to 14 residues.

Details on this clone: Other nucleotide sequences in the sample specify the same CDR3. This chain links TRBV27 with TRBJ1-1; unclear D gene. Per germline, CDR1 MNHEY and CDR2 SMNVEV (reference sequence). The CDR3 totals 13 residues. Trimming shortened V by 0 bases and J by 2 bases, and 4 bases separated the two germline ends. The CDR3 here is CASSLSRNTEAFF. The CDR3 DNA sequence: TGTGCCAGCAGTTTATCTCGTAACACTGAAGCTTTCTTT.